The 6 T cell receptor beta chains listed next were all sequenced from one sample in a study of shared clonotypes between healthy human individuals (TCRdb year 2020). Library construction relied on the immunoSEQ multiplex PCR assay. TCRdb obtained this table from immuneACCESS and retained in-frame rearrangements with V and J assigned. These tables miss some clones; where compared with another copy, unresolved V genes account for less than half of the shortfall, and the remainder is unexplained. Across this sample there are approximately 2,000,000 clones, with about 94% seen only once. Roughly 1.7% of the sample goes to the ten largest clones. CD8 naive samples consisted of CD45RO-negative cells that were positively selected for CCR7, yielding a CD45RA+CCR7+ population without TemRA cells. What was sequenced was naive CD8+ T cells from PBMCs. In light of the paper, this sample's cell subset or site label describes: CD45RA+CCR7+. These receptors were obtained from a man aged 18 to 30 in good health. Some clones in this sample may be carry-over from other donors' samples.

The chain uses TRBV7-6 and TRBJ2-2; D is uncertain. There are 13 residues in the CDR3. V dropped 1 base and J dropped 5 bases, with 5 bases sitting between them. Per germline, CDR1 SGHVS and CDR2 FNYEAQ. The CDR3 DNA reads TGTGCCAGCAGCTTAGGGCCTACCGGGGAGCTGTTTTTT. It specifies CASSLGPTGELFF.

This clone was counted once. This chain links TRBV9 with TRBJ2-2; D is possibly TRBD2 (6 bases). Germline lookup yields CDR1 SGDLS and CDR2 YYNGEE. Trimming stripped 3 bases from V and 5 bases from J, with 20 bases between. This CDR3 has 17 amino acids. DNA of the CDR3: TGTGCCAGCAGCGGGGGTCAGGTAGCGGAGGGTACCGGGGAGCTGTTTTTT. Its translation is CASSGGQVAEGTGELFF.

The rearrangement joins TRBV21-1 to TRBJ2-1; TRBD2 reflects the table's D call only, with no check against the DNA. TRBV21-1 is labeled a pseudogene. This CDR3 spans 16 amino acids. DNA of the CDR3: TGTGCCAGCAGCAAAGCGACGGGAGGGCCCTTCAATGAGCAGTTCTTC. It is translated as CASSKATGGPFNEQFF.

This clone was seen once. The identical CDR3 is also encoded by other nucleotide sequences in the sample. The chain joins TRBV5-1 to TRBJ2-7; D might be TRBD2 (5 bases). The germline V gene encodes CDR1 SGHRS and CDR2 YFSETQ. This CDR3 has 13 amino acids. The V and J ends lost 2 bases and 2 bases respectively, with 8 bases between them. CDR3: CASSFGVTYEQYF. The CDR3, as DNA: TGCGCCAGCAGCTTCGGGGTTACCTACGAGCAGTACTTC.

The rearrangement joins TRBV6-6 to TRBJ1-2; 8 bases are shared with TRBD1. V shed 4 bases, J shed 6 bases, and the junction held 13 bases outside the gene matches. Germline V gene lookup returns CDR1 MNHNY and CDR2 SVGAGI (reference sequence). This CDR3 has 16 amino acids. CDR3: CASSFGAQGALDGYTF. The DNA of the CDR3 is TGTGCCAGCAGTTTCGGCGCCCAGGGGGCCTTAGATGGCTACACCTTC.

The chain employs TRBV6-5 and TRBJ2-7, with D possibly TRBD2 on 5 matching bases. CDR1 and CDR2 (germline): MNHEY, SVGAGI. The CDR3 sequence is 15 residues long. The V and J ends lost 0 bases and 6 bases respectively, with 15 bases between them. The DNA for the CDR3 is TGTGCCAGCAGTTACTCTCGGGGAGCTTCTGGCGAGCAGTACTTC. It translates to CASSYSRGASGEQYF.